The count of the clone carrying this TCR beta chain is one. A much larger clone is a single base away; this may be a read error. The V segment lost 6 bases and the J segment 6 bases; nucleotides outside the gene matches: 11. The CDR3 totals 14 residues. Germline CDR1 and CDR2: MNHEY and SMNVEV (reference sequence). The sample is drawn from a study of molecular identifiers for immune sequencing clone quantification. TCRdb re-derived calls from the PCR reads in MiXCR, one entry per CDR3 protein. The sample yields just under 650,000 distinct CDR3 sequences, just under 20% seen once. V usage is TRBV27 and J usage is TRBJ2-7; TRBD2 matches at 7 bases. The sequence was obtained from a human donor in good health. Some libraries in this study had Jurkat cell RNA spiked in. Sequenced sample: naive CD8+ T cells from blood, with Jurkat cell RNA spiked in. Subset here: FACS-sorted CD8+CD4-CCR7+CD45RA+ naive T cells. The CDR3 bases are TGTGCCAGCAGCACTTGCGGGGGTCACGTCGAGCAGTACTTC. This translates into CASSTCGGHVEQYF.